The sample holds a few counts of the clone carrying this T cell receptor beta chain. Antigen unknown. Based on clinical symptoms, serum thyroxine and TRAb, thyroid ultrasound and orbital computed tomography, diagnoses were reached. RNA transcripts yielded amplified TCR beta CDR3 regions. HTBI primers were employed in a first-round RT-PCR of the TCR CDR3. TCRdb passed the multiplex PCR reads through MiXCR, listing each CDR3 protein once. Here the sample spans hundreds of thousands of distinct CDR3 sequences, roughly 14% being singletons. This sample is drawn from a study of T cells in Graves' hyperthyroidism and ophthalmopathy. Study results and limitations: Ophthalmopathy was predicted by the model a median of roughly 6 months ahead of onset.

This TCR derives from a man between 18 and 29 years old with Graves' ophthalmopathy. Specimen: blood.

CDR3 sequence: CSARGGTELSAMYEQYF. The CDR3 DNA sequence: TGCAGTGCTAGAGGGGGGACTGAATTGTCGGCTATGTACGAGCAGTACTTC. The chain has TRBV20-1 and TRBJ2-7, with a tentative D call TRBD2 (6 bases). Trimming removed 1 base at V and 4 bases at J, with 23 bases between. Germline CDR1 is DFQATT and CDR2 is SNEGSKA (reference sequence). The CDR3 runs 17 residues.